The entry that follows covers one TCR beta chain sequence. Its antigen is not identified. This sample stems from a study of cytomegalovirus exposure and HLA in healthy donors. Study-level results: The study listed approximately 160 cytomegalovirus-associated TCR beta chains.

Both 60 Vbeta primers and 13 Jbeta primers went into the PCR. Under the authors' procedure: A later analysis tallied approximately 87 million unique TCR beta chains, around 9.9 million of them shared. Sequencing used immunoSEQ multiplex PCR; TCRdb keeps in-frame clones, though not all of them. That table is the source of V, J and clone size, and D and trimming were worked out from the DNA. Of 150,000 to 170,000 clones in the sample, around 84% were seen once. Germline CDR1 reads LNHDA; CDR2 reads SQIVND (reference sequence). The CDR3 runs 16 residues. The V end lost 5 bases, the J end lost 2 bases, and 15 bases lay between the germline ends.

The sequenced material came from PBMCs. The TCR originated in a woman aged 40 to 50 in good health and CMV-seropositive. This sequence joins TRBV19 and TRBJ1-4; the D is unclear. The chain's CDR3 is CASSLRTGMTNEKLFF. In DNA form, the CDR3 reads TGTGCCAGTAGTCTCCGGACGGGAATGACTAATGAAAAACTGTTTTTT.